Presented here are 31 T cell receptor beta chains from one specimen sequenced in a study of T cell responses to AZD1222 COVID-19 vaccine. The data were produced by immunoSEQ multiplex PCR, yet TCRdb's version contains in-frame clones alone and is incomplete. Found here are about 140,000 clones; the top ten clones hold roughly 2%. The specimen was peripheral blood. The receptors derive from an adult in good health.

The chain is built from TRBV5-1 and TRBJ2-2, with D possibly called TRBD1 or TRBD2 (6 bases each). Germline V lookup: CDR1 SGHRS, CDR2 YFSETQ. V was shortened by 3 bases and J by 1 base, with 10 bases between the two germline ends. The CDR3 is 15 amino acids. In nucleotides, the CDR3 is TGCGCCAGCAGCTCGAGGGGGGAGAACACCGGGGAGCTGTTTTTT. Encoded protein: CASSSRGENTGELFF. Together with reference TRBV5-1 and TRBJ2-2, the CDR3 gives the full variable domain: KAGVTQTPRYLIKTRGQQVTLSCSPISGHRSVSWYQQTPGQGLQFLFEYFSETQRNKGNFPGRFSGRQFSNSRSEMNVSTLELGDSALYLCASSSRGENTGELFFGEGSRLTVL.

This chain links TRBV4-1 with TRBJ1-2, with D possibly TRBD1 on 5 matching bases. Germline V lookup: CDR1 MGHRA, CDR2 YSYEKL. The CDR3 covers 14 residues. The V end lost 1 base, the J end lost 5 bases, and 11 bases lay between the germline ends. The CDR3 DNA follows: TGCGCCAGCAGCCAAGCCAGGGAGGAATATGGCTACACCTTC. Its protein product is CASSQAREEYGYTF.

The chain employs TRBV7-9 and TRBJ2-3; D might be TRBD2 (7 bases). Germline V gives CDR1 SEHNR, CDR2 FQNEAQ (reference sequence). This CDR3 has 13 amino acids. Trimming cost V 5 bases and J 11 bases, with 17 bases left between them. For the CDR3, the DNA is TGTGCCAGCAGCCCCTGGGGGGGCCTGAAGCAGTATTTT. Translation gives CASSPWGGLKQYF.

The CDR3 nucleotides read TGTGCCAGCAGTTTAGAGGAGTTCACTGAAGCTTTCTTT. It specifies CASSLEEFTEAFF. The chain uses TRBV12-3 or TRBV12-4 and TRBJ1-1, with no clear D. The CDR3 loop spans 13 amino acids. The germline V and J ends were trimmed by 1 base and 4 bases, with 7 bases remaining between them.

V gene TRBV30 combines with J gene TRBJ2-5; D possibly corresponds to TRBD1 (5 bases). Between the trimmed V and J ends, which lost 4 bases and 1 base, there was a span of 13 bases. The CDR3 loop spans 14 amino acids. CDR1 GTSNPN and CDR2 SVGIG come from the germline V gene (reference sequence). The CDR3 spells CAWNKGISQETQYF. CDR3 in DNA: TGTGCCTGGAACAAGGGGATATCCCAAGAGACCCAGTACTTC.

In nucleotides, the CDR3 is TGTGCCAGCAGTTACACCAGAGCCTTGAACACTGAAGCTTTCTTT. Translated: CASSYTRALNTEAFF. The chain couples TRBV6-5 to TRBJ1-1; D remains ambiguous. Trimming pared 2 bases from V and 0 bases from J, leaving 10 bases between. Germline-derived CDR1 and CDR2 are MNHEY and SVGAGI. This CDR3 has 15 amino acids.

The chain employs TRBV19 and TRBJ2-1; TRBD1 matches 8 bases. The V gene end was trimmed by 0 bases and the J gene end by 7 bases; junction bases not matched to a gene: 5. Germline V gene sequence: CDR1 LNHDA, CDR2 SQIVND (reference sequence). This CDR3 region has 15 residues. CDR3 amino acids: CASSIDWTGRNEQFF. The CDR3 bases are TGTGCCAGTAGTATAGATTGGACAGGGCGGAATGAGCAGTTCTTC.

This chain links TRBV5-5 with TRBJ1-1; 9 nucleotides agree with TRBD1. After removal of 2 bases from V and 11 bases from J, the junction contained 7 bases not matched to a gene. Germline V gene sequence: CDR1 SGHKS, CDR2 YYEKEE (reference sequence). This CDR3 has 13 residues. CDR3 DNA: TGTGCCAGCAGCTTAAGGGACAGGGTTTCGGCTTTCTTT. This codes for CASSLRDRVSAFF.

CDR3 sequence reads: CASKTLGQGAGYTF. The DNA of the CDR3 is TGTGCCAGCAAAACTCTTGGACAGGGGGCAGGCTACACCTTC. The V gene is TRBV6-5, the J gene TRBJ1-2, with 11 bases aligning to TRBD1. The V gene end was trimmed by 7 bases and the J gene end by 8 bases; junction bases not matched to a gene: 9. The germline gives CDR1 MNHEY, CDR2 SVGAGI. The CDR3 length is 14 residues.

J is TRBJ2-5 and V is TRBV7-8, with TRBD2 matching 7 bases. V lost 3 bases and J lost 5; bases outside the gene matches: 18. Germline V lookup: CDR1 SGHVS, CDR2 FQNEAQ. The CDR3 has 18 residues. The CDR3 nucleotides read TGTGCCAGCAGCTTGCCCTTGGTCGCGGCGGGGGTAGGGGAGACCCAGTACTTC. Protein product: CASSLPLVAAGVGETQYF. The full variable domain, completed using reference TRBV7-8 and TRBJ2-5, is GAGVSQSPRYKVAKRGQDVALRCDPISGHVSLFWYQQALGQGPEFLTYFQNEAQLDKSGLPSDRFFAERPEGSVSTLKIQRTQQEDSAVYLCASSLPLVAAGVGETQYFGPGTRLLVL.

The V and J genes are TRBV19 and TRBJ1-5; D remains unclear. V gave up 4 bases and J gave up 8 bases, with 18 bases separating them. Germline V gene sequence: CDR1 LNHDA, CDR2 SQIVND (reference sequence). This CDR3 spans 15 amino acids. The CDR3 bases are TGTGCCAGTAGTACCCCCCGGGGAAAAAATGAGCCCCAGCATTTT. Its translation: CASSTPRGKNEPQHF.

The V call is TRBV19, the J call TRBJ1-2; 9 bases agree with TRBD1. CDR1 is LNHDA and CDR2 is SQIVND in the germline V gene (reference sequence). This CDR3 is built from 17 residues. V gave up 7 bases and J gave up 4 bases; unmatched junction bases: 16. The CDR3 loop reads CASIPGTGPLGIYGYTF. CDR3 in DNA: TGTGCCAGTATACCCGGGACAGGGCCTCTGGGTATCTATGGCTACACCTTC.

This rearrangement joins TRBV7-8 to TRBJ2-4, with D possibly matching TRBD2 (6 bases). The CDR3 runs to 13 residues. Germline CDR1 reads SGHVS; CDR2 reads FQNEAQ. V lost 5 bases and J 7 bases, leaving 12 bases between the germline ends. CDR3 in DNA: TGTGCCAGCAGCCGGGGGACTCCCAACATTCAGTACTTC. It encodes CASSRGTPNIQYF.

The chain recombines TRBV6-2 or TRBV6-3 with TRBJ1-2; D is perhaps TRBD1 (5 bases). The germline V gene encodes CDR1 MNHEY and CDR2 SVGEGT. V lost 1 base and J 4 bases, leaving 19 bases between the germline ends. The CDR3 has 17 amino acids. CDR3 in DNA: TGTGCCAGCAGTTACTACCACGGTGGGGGGATCTCCTATGGCTACACCTTC. Amino acids: CASSYYHGGGISYGYTF.

The rearrangement links TRBV2 to TRBJ1-1; 9 nucleotides line up with TRBD1. The CDR3 contains 14 residues. Germline CDR1 is SNHLY and CDR2 is FYNNEI. J was trimmed by 6 bases and V by 6 bases; bases with no gene match: 8. CDR3 in amino acids: CASRLDRGEPEAFF. The CDR3 nucleotides are TGTGCCAGCAGACTGGACAGGGGTGAGCCTGAAGCTTTCTTT. Full variable domain (rest looked up from reference TRBV2 and TRBJ1-1): EPEVTQTPSHQVTQMGQEVILRCVPISNHLYFYWYRQILGQKVEFLVSFYNNEISEKSEIFDDQFSVERPDGSNFTLKIRSTKLEDSAMYFCASRLDRGEPEAFFGQGTRLTVV.

This rearrangement joins TRBV19 to TRBJ1-5; 8 nucleotides agree with TRBD1. Germline-derived CDR1 and CDR2 are LNHDA and SQIVND (reference sequence). This CDR3 spans 16 amino acids. Losses at the gene ends were 3 bases for V and 4 bases for J; bases not matched to a gene: 8. The CDR3 sequence: CASSIKGQGRNQPQHF. The CDR3 coding sequence is TGTGCCAGTAGTATCAAAGGACAGGGACGGAATCAGCCCCAGCATTTT.

The chain links TRBV19 to TRBJ2-1, with D tentatively TRBD1 or TRBD2 (5 bases each). The CDR3 is 13 amino acids. In germline, CDR1 is LNHDA, CDR2 SQIVND (reference sequence). Deletions cut 6 bases from V and 5 bases from J, with 11 bases between. CDR3 region: CASRMQGDNEQFF. CDR3 DNA sequence: TGTGCCAGTAGGATGCAGGGAGACAATGAGCAGTTCTTC.

This chain connects TRBV19 to TRBJ1-3; 7 bases align to TRBD1. This CDR3 is 14 amino acids long. With 7 bases clipped from V and 0 bases from J, the junction kept 3 bases outside the gene matches. The germline V gene encodes CDR1 LNHDA and CDR2 SQIVND (reference sequence). In DNA form, the CDR3 reads TGTGCCAGTACCCAGGGGGTCTCTGGAAACACCATATATTTT. Encoded protein: CASTQGVSGNTIYF.

This sequence joins TRBV6-1 and TRBJ1-5, with a tentative D call TRBD1 (6 bases). With 0 bases removed from V and 7 bases from J, the gap between germline ends came to 13 bases. The CDR3 is made up of 15 amino acids. In germline, CDR1 is MNHNS, CDR2 SASEGT. CDR3 protein: CASSEALGGRQPQHF. The CDR3 nucleotides are TGTGCCAGCAGTGAAGCGCTCGGGGGGCGACAGCCCCAGCATTTT.

This chain joins TRBV28 and TRBJ1-1; D call uncertain. Trimming took 2 bases from V and 1 from J, leaving 8 bases between them. The CDR3 consists of 14 residues. Germline V gene data show CDR1 as MDHEN and CDR2 as SYDVKM. The CDR3 sequence: CASSLNRKNTEAFF. The CDR3, as DNA: TGTGCCAGCAGTTTAAATCGGAAGAACACTGAAGCTTTCTTT.

The chain carries TRBV19 and TRBJ1-1; tentative D call: TRBD1 (6 bases). Between the trimmed V and J ends, which lost 7 bases and 9 bases, there was a span of 18 bases. The length of the CDR3 is 13 residues. Germline V CDR1 and CDR2: LNHDA, SQIVND (reference sequence). The CDR3 sequence: CASIRPGVLQAFF. The CDR3 bases are TGTGCCAGTATCAGGCCAGGGGTCCTTCAAGCTTTCTTT.

This chain links TRBV29-1 with TRBJ1-5, with TRBD1 as a possible D gene (6 bases). The germline gives CDR1 SQVTM, CDR2 ANQGSEA. The CDR3 has 14 amino acids. V was pared by 4 bases and J by 2 bases, with 12 bases between. CDR3 nucleotides: TGCAGCGTTGTGGGGGCGTCGGGCAATCAGCCCCAGCATTTT. Translated, it gives CSVVGASGNQPQHF. Filled out from reference TRBV29-1 and TRBJ1-5, the complete variable domain reads SAVISQKPSRDICQRGTSLTIQCQVDSQVTMMFWYRQQPGQSLTLIATANQGSEATYESGFVIDKFPISRPNLTFSTLTVSNMSPEDSSIYLCSVVGASGNQPQHFGDGTRLSIL.

The rearrangement joins TRBV7-8 to TRBJ1-6, with D possibly TRBD1 on 5 matching bases. Trimming cost V 0 bases and J 7 bases, with 16 bases left between them. The CDR3 covers 17 residues. Germline V gene sequence: CDR1 SGHVS, CDR2 FQNEAQ. This chain's CDR3 is CASSLAPGAARNSPLHF. The CDR3 DNA is TGTGCCAGCAGCTTAGCTCCCGGGGCGGCTCGAAATTCACCCCTCCACTTT.

This chain links TRBV21-1 with TRBJ1-2; the listed D gene, TRBD1, was not tested against the DNA. TRBV21-1 represents a pseudogene. The length of the CDR3 is 15 residues. CDR3: CASEQGSEANYGYTF. CDR3 nucleotide sequence: TGTGCCAGCGAACAGGGGTCAGAAGCTAACTATGGCTACACCTTC.

The chain is built from TRBV7-2 and TRBJ2-3; D gene uncertain. This CDR3 has 13 amino acids. Trimming took 5 bases from V and 2 from J, leaving 8 bases between them. Looked up from germline, CDR1 is SGHTA and CDR2 is FQGNSA. The CDR3, as DNA: TGTGCCAGCAGCCCGTGGTCCACAGATACGCAGTATTTT. It specifies CASSPWSTDTQYF.

Worth noting for this clone: A junction boundary mismatches the germline segment, possibly from a read error. The chain links TRBV7-9 to TRBJ1-1; weak D call: TRBD1 (5 bases). CDR3 size: 14 residues. CDR1 is SEHNR, CDR2 FQNEAQ, per germline (reference sequence). The chain's CDR3 is CASSTSRGFPESFF. The CDR3 region has the DNA TGTGCCAGCAGTACTAGTCGGGGGTTCCCTGAATCTTTCTTT.

The chain links TRBV10-2 to TRBJ1-1; 9 positions match TRBD1. This CDR3 contains 14 residues. Trimming took 7 bases from V and 7 from J; bases not matched to a gene: 10. From germline, CDR1 is WSHSY and CDR2 SAAADI. Written as DNA, the CDR3 is TGCGCCAGCAAATCTACCGGGACAGGGAATGAAGCTTTCTTT. It yields the protein CASKSTGTGNEAFF.

The rearrangement links TRBV2 to TRBJ1-1; weak D call: TRBD1 (6 bases). CDR1 and CDR2 from the germline V gene are SNHLY and FYNNEI. With 7 bases removed from V and 3 bases from J, the gap between germline ends came to 15 bases. The CDR3 contains 14 residues. CDR3 in DNA: TGTGCCAGCACCTGGGCAGGGGAATACACTGAAGCTTTCTTT. It yields the protein CASTWAGEYTEAFF.

J is TRBJ1-6 and V is TRBV2; 7 nucleotides agree with TRBD1. After removal of 2 bases from V and 9 bases from J, the junction contained 4 bases not matched to a gene. CDR1 is SNHLY and CDR2 is FYNNEI in the germline V gene. The CDR3 is 14 residues long. This chain's CDR3 is CASSETQGVSPLHF. As DNA, the CDR3 is TGTGCCAGCAGTGAAACCCAGGGGGTTTCACCCCTCCACTTT.

This rearrangement joins TRBV4-1 to TRBJ1-3, with TRBD1 identical over 7 bases. Germline CDR1 reads MGHRA; CDR2 reads YSYEKL. V was clipped by 1 base and J by 0 bases; unmatched bases: 15. This CDR3 has 20 amino acids. This CDR3 reads CASSQVTLGQQVGSGNTIYF. Here the CDR3 DNA reads TGCGCCAGCAGCCAAGTTACCTTGGGACAGCAAGTAGGCTCTGGAAACACCATATATTTT.

This chain uses TRBV27 with TRBJ1-4; 7 nucleotides match TRBD1. Germline assignment: CDR1 MNHEY and CDR2 SMNVEV (reference sequence). The CDR3 has 16 amino acids. Losses at the gene ends were 6 bases for V and 3 bases for J; bases not matched to a gene: 10. Here the CDR3 reads CASSPGTVYPNEKLFF. CDR3 coding DNA: TGTGCCAGCAGCCCCGGGACAGTCTATCCTAATGAAAAACTGTTTTTT.